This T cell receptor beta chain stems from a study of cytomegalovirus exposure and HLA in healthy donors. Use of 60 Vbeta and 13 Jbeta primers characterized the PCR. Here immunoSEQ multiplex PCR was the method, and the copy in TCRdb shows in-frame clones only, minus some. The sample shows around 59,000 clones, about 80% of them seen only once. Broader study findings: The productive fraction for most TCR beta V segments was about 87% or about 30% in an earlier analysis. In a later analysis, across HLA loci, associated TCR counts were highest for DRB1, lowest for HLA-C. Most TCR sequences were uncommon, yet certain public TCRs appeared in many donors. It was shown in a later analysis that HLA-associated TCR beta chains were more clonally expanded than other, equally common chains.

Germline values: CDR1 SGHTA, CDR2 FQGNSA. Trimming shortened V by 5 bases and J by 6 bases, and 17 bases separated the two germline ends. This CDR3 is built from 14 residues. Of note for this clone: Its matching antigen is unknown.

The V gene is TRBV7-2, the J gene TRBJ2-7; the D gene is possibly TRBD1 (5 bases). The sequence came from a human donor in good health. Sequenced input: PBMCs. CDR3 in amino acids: CASSTHTQGAEQYF. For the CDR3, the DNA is TGTGCCAGCAGCACCCACACCCAGGGCGCCGAGCAGTACTTC.